These 30 T cell receptor beta chains came from one sample sequenced in a study of T cells after somatic rescue of genetic block. Measured with immunoSEQ multiplex PCR; TCRdb has only the in-frame clones, and not every one. The table shows 65,000 to 70,000 clones, with 80% to 95% occurring only once. The sequencing sample was made of peripheral blood mononuclear cells (PBMCs). These receptors were obtained from a man aged 40-55 years.

J is TRBJ2-2 and V is TRBV9, with TRBD2 matching 13 bases. CDR1 SGDLS and CDR2 YYNGEE come from the germline V gene. The CDR3 consists of 17 residues. V lost 3 bases and J lost 4; bases outside the gene matches: 6. This CDR3 reads CASSGLAGGPGTGELFF. The CDR3 DNA reads TGTGCCAGCAGCGGACTAGCGGGGGGTCCCGGCACCGGGGAGCTGTTTTTT. The whole variable domain, remainder taken from reference TRBV9 and TRBJ2-2, is DSGVTQTPKHLITATGQRVTLRCSPRSGDLSVYWYQQSLDQGLQFLIQYYNGEERAKGNILERFSAQQFPDLHSELNLSSLELGDSALYFCASSGLAGGPGTGELFFGEGSRLTVL.

The chain links TRBV30 to TRBJ2-1; 12 nucleotides match TRBD1. Trimming at V came to 2 bases and at J to 7 bases, leaving 3 bases not matched to a gene. This CDR3 has 14 residues. CDR1 is GTSNPN and CDR2 is SVGIG in the germline V gene (reference sequence). The CDR3 bases are TGTGCCTGGAGTACGGGACAGGGGGCGAATGAGCAGTTCTTC. It translates to CAWSTGQGANEQFF.

This chain uses TRBV13 with TRBJ1-1; D remains unclear. With 2 bases removed from V and 1 base from J, the gap between germline ends came to 8 bases. Germline CDR1 and CDR2: PRHDT and FYEKMQ (reference sequence). The CDR3 has 14 residues. The CDR3: CASSLTETNTEAFF. The CDR3 bases are TGTGCCAGCAGCTTAACAGAAACGAACACTGAAGCTTTCTTT. The entire variable domain, with the rest obtained from reference TRBV13 and TRBJ1-1, is as follows: AAGVIQSPRHLIKEKRETATLKCYPIPRHDTVYWYQQGPGQDPQFLISFYEKMQSDKGSIPDRFSAQQFSDYHSELNMSSLELGDSALYFCASSLTETNTEAFFGQGTRLTVV.

The J gene is TRBJ2-7, the V gene TRBV6-5, with 10 bases identical to TRBD2. Trimming cost V 5 bases and J 7 bases; bases outside gene matches: 8. Germline CDR1 MNHEY, CDR2 SVGAGI. CDR3 size: 14 residues. CDR3 sequence: CASSVQAGGREQYF. DNA of the CDR3: TGTGCCAGCAGTGTCCAAGCGGGAGGGCGGGAGCAGTACTTC.

The chain is built from TRBV5-4 and TRBJ1-2, with unresolved D. The CDR3 runs 14 residues. Germline CDR1 SGHNT, CDR2 YYREEE (reference sequence). Trimming removed 6 bases from V and 1 base from J, with 13 bases in between. CDR3 bases: TGTGCCAGCACCCCCGGTAGGGTTAACTATGGCTACACCTTC. Encoded protein: CASTPGRVNYGYTF. The full variable domain, with the rest looked up from reference TRBV5-4 and TRBJ1-2, is ETGVTQSPTHLIKTRGQQVTLRCSSQSGHNTVSWYQQALGQGPQFIFQYYREEENGRGNFPPRFSGLQFPNYSSELNVNALELDDSALYLCASTPGRVNYGYTFGSGTRLTVV.

The CDR3 spells CASSLFTASTDTQYF. For the CDR3, the DNA is TGTGCCAGCAGTTTATTTACAGCTAGCACAGATACGCAGTATTTT. The rearrangement links TRBV28 to TRBJ2-3; D gene ambiguous. The CDR3 runs 15 residues. Trimming stripped 1 base from V and 0 bases from J, with 8 bases between. Germline assignment: CDR1 MDHEN and CDR2 SYDVKM. Based on the CDR3 plus reference TRBV28 and TRBJ2-3, the full variable domain is DVKVTQSSRYLVKRTGEKVFLECVQDMDHENMFWYRQDPGLGLRLIYFSYDVKMKEKGDIPEGYSVSREKKERFSLILESASTNQTSMYLCASSLFTASTDTQYFGPGTRLTVL.

This chain uses TRBV2 with TRBJ2-2; D may be TRBD1 (5 bases). Trimming took off 6 bases at V and 6 bases at J, with 11 bases between the two ends. CDR1 and CDR2 (germline): SNHLY, FYNNEI. The CDR3 is 13 residues long. This CDR3 reads CASRQGGPGELFF. CDR3 nucleotide sequence: TGTGCCAGCAGGCAGGGCGGTCCCGGGGAGCTGTTTTTT.

The genes are TRBV10-1 and TRBJ2-1, with 8 nucleotides matching TRBD2. CDR3 length: 16 residues. Germline-derived CDR1 and CDR2 are WNHNN and SYGVQD (reference sequence). Trimming at V came to 2 bases and at J to 0 bases, leaving 3 bases not matched to a gene. As DNA, the CDR3 is TGCGCCAGCAGTGAGACTGCGGGGGGCTCCTACAATGAGCAGTTCTTC. It encodes CASSETAGGSYNEQFF.

This clone has just one count. The rearrangement joins TRBV5-4 to TRBJ1-1, with a possible D match to TRBD1 (6 bases). The CDR3 has 13 residues. V was pared by 4 bases and J by 5 bases, with 12 bases between. Germline CDR1 SGHNT, CDR2 YYREEE (reference sequence). The CDR3 protein is CASSLYRETEAFF. In nucleotides, the CDR3 is TGTGCCAGCAGCCTGTACAGGGAAACTGAAGCTTTCTTT.

This chain uses TRBV5-1 with TRBJ1-4, with D unclear. V was shortened by 0 bases and J by 4 bases, with 13 bases between the two germline ends. The CDR3 has 16 amino acids. Germline values: CDR1 SGHRS, CDR2 YFSETQ. The CDR3 spells CASSLEPAGDNEKLFF. The CDR3 DNA reads as TGCGCCAGCAGCTTGGAACCCGCGGGCGATAATGAAAAACTGTTTTTT.

This chain joins TRBV19 and TRBJ1-2; 10 nucleotides match TRBD1. The CDR3 is 16 residues long. Germline-derived CDR1 and CDR2 are LNHDA and SQIVND (reference sequence). The trim removed 4 bases at V and 2 bases at J, leaving 7 bases unmatched. CDR3 nucleotide sequence: TGTGCCAGTAGTAGGGGGACAGGGGCTCCCAACTATGGCTACACCTTC. Translating gives CASSRGTGAPNYGYTF.

This clone was detected once. This chain connects TRBV5-5 to TRBJ1-5; D perhaps matches TRBD1 (6 bases). Trimming left V 0 bases short and J 1 base short, with 8 bases between. The CDR3 has 15 amino acids. Germline V gene data show CDR1 as SGHKS and CDR2 as YYEKEE (reference sequence). CDR3 residues: CASSLDRESNQPQHF. The DNA for the CDR3 is TGTGCCAGCAGCTTGGACAGGGAGAGCAATCAGCCCCAGCATTTT.

The chain links TRBV6-1 to TRBJ1-3; D is ambiguous. Per germline, CDR1 MNHNS and CDR2 SASEGT. Trimming took 4 bases from V and 0 from J, leaving 10 bases between them. This CDR3 contains 15 residues. The CDR3 bases are TGTGCCAGCAGTGCACGTACAAGCTCTGGAAACACCATATATTTT. Translated: CASSARTSSGNTIYF.

The chain carries TRBV5-1 and TRBJ1-3; no firm D call. Germline CDR1 SGHRS, CDR2 YFSETQ. The CDR3 spans 15 residues. Trimming took 0 bases from V and 0 from J, leaving 7 bases between them. The CDR3: CASSLDGYSGNTIYF. DNA of the CDR3: TGCGCCAGCAGCTTGGACGGATACTCTGGAAACACCATATATTTT.

The CDR3 DNA reads as TGTGCCATTACGACTACAGGTGCCGGGGAGCTGTTTTTT. Its translation is CAITTTGAGELFF. The chain joins TRBV2 to TRBJ2-2; D could derive from TRBD1 or TRBD2 (5 bases each). CDR3 length equals 13 residues. Germline V gene sequence: CDR1 SNHLY, CDR2 FYNNEI. Trimming stripped 10 bases from V and 6 bases from J, with 15 bases between.

This rearrangement joins TRBV5-1 to TRBJ2-5; possibly TRBD1 for D (6 bases). The V end was cut by 4 bases, the J end by 4 bases, with 11 bases between. The CDR3 extends over 13 amino acids. Germline V gene data show CDR1 as SGHRS and CDR2 as YFSETQ. CDR3 in amino acids: CASSRDRRETQYF. The CDR3 coding sequence is TGCGCCAGCAGCCGCGACAGGAGAGAGACCCAGTACTTC.

This clone was observed a single time. The chain links TRBV10-1 to TRBJ2-1; TRBD1 or TRBD2 may be the D gene (5 bases each). Between the trimmed V and J ends, which lost 4 bases and 5 bases, there was a span of 21 bases. The germline gives CDR1 WNHNN, CDR2 SYGVQD (reference sequence). The CDR3 covers 17 residues. CDR3 sequence: CASSAYSGTRRNNEQFF. CDR3 DNA sequence: TGCGCCAGCAGTGCCTACTCTGGGACCCGGCGGAACAATGAGCAGTTCTTC.

This chain links TRBV15 with TRBJ2-2, with TRBD1 matching over 10 bases. Germline trimming cut 0 bases from V and 7 bases from J; bases unmatched to any gene: 11. This CDR3 has 18 amino acids. Germline CDR1 reads LNHNV; CDR2 reads YYDKDF (reference sequence). The CDR3 sequence is CATSRDPPGQGYVGELFF. The CDR3 coding sequence is TGTGCCACCAGCAGAGACCCCCCGGGACAGGGGTATGTCGGGGAGCTGTTTTTT.

This clone was recorded only once. The chain carries TRBV6-1 and TRBJ2-7; 11 bases are shared with TRBD2. The germline gives CDR1 MNHNS, CDR2 SASEGT. This CDR3 spans 15 amino acids. The V and J ends lost 6 bases and 2 bases, in that order; junction bases with no gene match: 6. CDR3 coding DNA: TGTGCCAGCAGCCTCGGGACTAGCGGCGCCTACGAGCAGTACTTC. Amino acid sequence: CASSLGTSGAYEQYF.

The rearrangement links TRBV5-6 to TRBJ1-1, with D perhaps matching TRBD1 (5 bases). Trimming pared 7 bases from V and 6 bases from J, leaving 13 bases between. Germline loops: CDR1 SGHDT, CDR2 YYEEEE. The CDR3 runs to 12 residues. The CDR3 region is CASRGGAPEAFF. In DNA, the CDR3 is TGTGCCAGCCGGGGAGGGGCACCTGAAGCTTTCTTT.

This chain connects TRBV19 to TRBJ2-3, with a tentative D call TRBD2 (7 bases). The V end was cut by 9 bases, the J end by 5 bases, with 12 bases between. The CDR3 spans 12 residues. Germline V gene lookup returns CDR1 LNHDA and CDR2 SQIVND (reference sequence). DNA for the CDR3: TGTGCCAGCAGGAGGGGGGGAGATACGCAGTATTTT. Protein: CASRRGGDTQYF.

V and J are TRBV9 and TRBJ2-5; possibly TRBD2 for D (5 bases). Deletions cut 2 bases from V and 4 bases from J, with 9 bases between. Germline V lookup: CDR1 SGDLS, CDR2 YYNGEE. This CDR3 is built from 13 residues. The DNA for the CDR3 is TGTGCCAGCAGCGTCGGGGTCGGAGAGACCCAGTACTTC. Protein: CASSVGVGETQYF.

V and J are TRBV6-5 and TRBJ2-5, with unresolved D. The CDR3 covers 13 residues. Germline lookup yields CDR1 MNHEY and CDR2 SVGAGI. V shed 7 bases and J shed 5 bases, with 14 bases lying between them. The CDR3 nucleotides read TGTGCCAGCACCCCTCCGGCCCGTGAGACCCAGTACTTC. It translates to CASTPPARETQYF.

This clone was observed once. The chain employs TRBV28 and TRBJ1-1; D remains unclear. V lost 4 bases and J lost 6, with 9 bases in between. The CDR3 covers 12 residues. The germline CDR1 and CDR2 sequences are MDHEN and SYDVKM. In nucleotides, the CDR3 is TGTGCCAGCAGTTCCTTCGGGGCTGAAGCTTTCTTT. It yields the protein CASSSFGAEAFF.

The chain carries TRBV11-2 and TRBJ1-6; the D gene is possibly TRBD1 (6 bases). Looked up from germline, CDR1 is SGHAT and CDR2 is FQNNGV. Between the trimmed V and J ends, which lost 5 bases and 6 bases, there was a span of 20 bases. The CDR3 has 17 residues. CDR3 sequence: CASSPIPTTGPNSPLHF. CDR3 nucleotides: TGTGCCAGCAGCCCCATTCCCACGACAGGCCCTAATTCACCCCTCCACTTT.

The chain recombines TRBV9 with TRBJ2-5; D remains unclear. The germline V gene has CDR1 SGDLS and CDR2 YYNGEE. V lost 0 bases to trimming and J lost 1 base, with 7 bases between them. The CDR3 totals 14 residues. The CDR3 here is CASSVESAQETQYF. In nucleotides, the CDR3 is TGTGCCAGCAGCGTAGAGTCAGCCCAAGAGACCCAGTACTTC.

This chain links TRBV7-2 with TRBJ2-2; 8 positions agree with TRBD2. Germline loops: CDR1 SGHTA, CDR2 FQGNSA. With 8 bases clipped from V and 2 bases from J, the junction kept 13 bases outside the gene matches. This CDR3 spans 17 amino acids. The CDR3 here is CASGRGGSGTNTGELFF. CDR3 nucleotides: TGTGCCAGCGGCCGGGGGGGGAGCGGCACTAACACCGGGGAGCTGTTTTTT.

The rearrangement uses TRBV5-5 and TRBJ1-4, with no clear D. This CDR3 comprises 13 residues. The germline V gene has CDR1 SGHKS and CDR2 YYEKEE (reference sequence). Trimming shortened V by 4 bases and J by 8 bases, and 12 bases separated the two germline ends. The chain's CDR3 is CASSPEHGEKLFF. The CDR3 nucleotides read TGTGCCAGCAGCCCCGAACATGGAGAAAAACTGTTTTTT. Complete variable domain (other parts from reference TRBV5-5 and TRBJ1-4): DAGVTQSPTHLIKTRGQQVTLRCSPISGHKSVSWYQQVLGQGPQFIFQYYEKEERGRGNFPDRFSARQFPNYSSELNVNALLLGDSALYLCASSPEHGEKLFFGSGTQLSVL.

The rearrangement joins TRBV7-9 to TRBJ2-5; 8 bases are a match to TRBD1. Germline V lookup: CDR1 SEHNR, CDR2 FQNEAQ (reference sequence). The J segment lost 5 bases and the V segment lost 5 bases, leaving 4 bases of the junction unmatched. The CDR3 length is 13 residues. CDR3 bases: TGTGCCAGCAGCGCGGGACAGGTGGAGACCCAGTACTTC. The encoded protein is CASSAGQVETQYF.

This chain joins TRBV4-1 and TRBJ1-2; a weak D match, TRBD1 (5 bases). The germline CDR1 and CDR2 sequences are MGHRA and YSYEKL. This CDR3 is 14 amino acids long. V lost 5 bases and J lost 3, with 13 bases in between. The CDR3 protein is CASSTRDSDYGYTF. The CDR3 DNA reads TGCGCCAGCAGCACGAGGGACTCCGACTATGGCTACACCTTC.